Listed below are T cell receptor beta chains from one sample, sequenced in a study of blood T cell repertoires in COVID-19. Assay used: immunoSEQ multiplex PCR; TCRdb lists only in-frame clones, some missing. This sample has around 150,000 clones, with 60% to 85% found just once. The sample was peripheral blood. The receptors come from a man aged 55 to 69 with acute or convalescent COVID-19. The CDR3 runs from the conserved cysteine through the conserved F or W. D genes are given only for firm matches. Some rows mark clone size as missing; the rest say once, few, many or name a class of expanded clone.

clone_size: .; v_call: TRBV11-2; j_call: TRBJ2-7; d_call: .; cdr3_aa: CASSFSGYEQYF; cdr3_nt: TGTGCCAGCAGCTTTTCGGGCTACGAGCAGTACTTC
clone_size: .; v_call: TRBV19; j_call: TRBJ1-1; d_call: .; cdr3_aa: CASTLSPLNTEAFF; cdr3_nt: TGTGCCAGTACCTTAAGCCCACTGAACACTGAAGCTTTCTTT
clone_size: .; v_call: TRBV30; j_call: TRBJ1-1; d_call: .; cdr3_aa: CAWSLGPRTEAFF; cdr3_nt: TGTGCCTGGAGTTTGGGGCCTAGGACTGAAGCTTTCTTT
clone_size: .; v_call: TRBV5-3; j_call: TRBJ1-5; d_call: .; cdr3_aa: CAILDPRARVSNQPQHF; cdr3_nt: TGTGCCATCCTGGACCCCCGGGCCAGGGTAAGCAATCAGCCCCAGCATTTT
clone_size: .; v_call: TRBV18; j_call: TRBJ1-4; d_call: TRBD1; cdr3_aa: CASSPRTGRNEKLFF; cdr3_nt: TGTGCCAGCTCACCCAGGACAGGGAGAAATGAAAAACTGTTTTTT
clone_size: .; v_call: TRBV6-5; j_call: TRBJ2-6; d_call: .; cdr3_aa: CATESSGANVLTF; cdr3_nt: TGTGCCACCGAGAGCTCTGGGGCCAACGTCCTGACTTTC
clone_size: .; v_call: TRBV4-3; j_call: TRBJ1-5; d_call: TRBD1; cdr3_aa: CASSQDRGSVQPQHF; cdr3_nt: TGCGCCAGCAGCCAGGACAGGGGGTCGGTTCAGCCCCAGCATTTT
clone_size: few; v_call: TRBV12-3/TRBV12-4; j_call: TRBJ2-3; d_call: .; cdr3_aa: CASSPLSTDTQYF; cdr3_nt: TGTGCCAGCAGTCCCCTATCGACAGATACGCAGTATTTT
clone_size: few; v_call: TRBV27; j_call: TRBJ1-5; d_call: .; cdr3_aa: CASSFLGRSNQPQHF; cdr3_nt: TGTGCCAGCAGTTTCCTGGGGAGGAGCAATCAGCCCCAGCATTTT
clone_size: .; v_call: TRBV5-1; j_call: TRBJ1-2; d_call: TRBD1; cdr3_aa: CASSRTGGAEFTF; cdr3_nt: TGCGCCAGCAGTCGAACAGGGGGCGCAGAGTTTACCTTC
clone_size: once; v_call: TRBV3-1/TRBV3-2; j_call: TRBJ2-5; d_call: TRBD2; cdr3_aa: CASSQAPTSGVETQYF; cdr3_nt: TGTGCCAGCAGCCAAGCCCCGACTAGCGGGGTCGAGACCCAGTACTTC
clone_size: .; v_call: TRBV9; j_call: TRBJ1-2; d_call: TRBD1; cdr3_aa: CASSVGDRGPMNYGYTF; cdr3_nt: TGTGCCAGCAGCGTAGGGGACAGGGGGCCGATGAACTATGGCTACACCTTC
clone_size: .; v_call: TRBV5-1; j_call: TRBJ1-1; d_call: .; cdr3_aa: CATRGGLAANTEAFF; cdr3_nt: TGCGCCACCCGCGGGGGGCTCGCCGCGAACACTGAAGCTTTCTTT
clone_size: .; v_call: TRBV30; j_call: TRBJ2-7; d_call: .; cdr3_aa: CAWSVLGSSYEQYF; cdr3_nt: TGTGCCTGGAGTGTTTTGGGCAGCTCCTACGAGCAGTACTTC
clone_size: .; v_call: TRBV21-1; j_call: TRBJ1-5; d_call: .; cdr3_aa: CARFQGALGNQPQHF; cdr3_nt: TGTGCCCGATTTCAGGGGGCGTTGGGCAATCAGCCCCAGCATTTT
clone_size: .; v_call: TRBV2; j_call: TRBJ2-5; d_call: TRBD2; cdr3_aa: CASSPAGGALETQYF; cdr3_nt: TGTGCCAGCAGTCCTGCGGGGGGCGCCCTGGAGACCCAGTACTTC
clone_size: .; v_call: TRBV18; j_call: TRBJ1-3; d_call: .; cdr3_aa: CASSLEGLRSGNTIYF; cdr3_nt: TGTGCCAGCTCACTAGAGGGACTCCGCTCTGGAAACACCATATATTTT
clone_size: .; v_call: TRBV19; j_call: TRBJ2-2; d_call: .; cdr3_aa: CASASGFTGELFF; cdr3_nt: TGTGCCAGCGCCTCAGGGTTCACCGGGGAGCTGTTTTTT
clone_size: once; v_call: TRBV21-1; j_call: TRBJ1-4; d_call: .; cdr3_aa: CASSKGDSPNEKLFF; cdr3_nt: TGTGCCAGCAGCAAAGGGGACAGCCCTAATGAAAAACTGTTTTTT
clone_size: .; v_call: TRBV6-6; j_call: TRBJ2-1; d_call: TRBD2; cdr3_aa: CASSRPPGTSGFYNEQFF; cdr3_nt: TGTGCCAGCAGCCGACCCCCCGGGACTAGCGGGTTCTACAATGAGCAGTTCTTC
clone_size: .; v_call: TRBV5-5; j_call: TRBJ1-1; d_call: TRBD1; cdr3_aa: CASSWGQGASLEAFF; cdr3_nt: TGTGCCAGCAGCTGGGGACAGGGGGCCTCACTTGAAGCTTTCTTT
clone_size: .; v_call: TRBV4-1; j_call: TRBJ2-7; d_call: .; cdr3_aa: CASSQGRGAYEQYF; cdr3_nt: TGCGCCAGCAGCCAAGGGAGGGGAGCCTACGAGCAGTACTTC
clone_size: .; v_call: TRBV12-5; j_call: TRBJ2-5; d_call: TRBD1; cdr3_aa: CASGLSTGVASGETQYF; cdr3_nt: TGTGCTAGTGGTTTGTCGACAGGGGTGGCGAGCGGAGAGACCCAGTACTTC
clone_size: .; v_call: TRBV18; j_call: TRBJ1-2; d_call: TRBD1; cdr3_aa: CASSPDRAGYTF; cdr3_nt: TGTGCCAGCTCACCAGACAGGGCTGGCTACACCTTC
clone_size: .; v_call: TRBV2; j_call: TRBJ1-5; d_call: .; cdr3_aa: CASSGENVNQPQHF; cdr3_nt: TGTGCCAGCAGTGGAGAGAATGTGAATCAGCCCCAGCATTTT
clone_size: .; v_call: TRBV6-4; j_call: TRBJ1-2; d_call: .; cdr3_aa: CASSDPLLDYGYTF; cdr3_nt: TGTGCCAGCAGTGACCCATTACTAGACTATGGCTACACCTTC
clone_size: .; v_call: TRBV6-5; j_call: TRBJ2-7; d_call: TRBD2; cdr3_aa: CASRLAGADYEQYF; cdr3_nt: TGTGCCAGCAGGTTAGCGGGGGCCGACTACGAGCAGTACTTC
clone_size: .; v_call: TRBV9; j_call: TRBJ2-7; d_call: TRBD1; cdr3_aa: CASSVGPGQGNEQYF; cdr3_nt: TGTGCCAGCAGCGTAGGCCCAGGACAGGGGAACGAGCAGTACTTC
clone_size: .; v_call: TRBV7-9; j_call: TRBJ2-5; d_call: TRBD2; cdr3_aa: CASSPRTSGGETQYF; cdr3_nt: TGTGCCAGCAGCCCTCGGACTAGCGGGGGAGAGACCCAGTACTTC
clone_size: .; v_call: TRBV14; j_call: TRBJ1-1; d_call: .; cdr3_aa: CASSQGSSTEAFF; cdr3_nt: TGTGCCAGCAGCCAAGGCTCCAGCACTGAAGCTTTCTTT
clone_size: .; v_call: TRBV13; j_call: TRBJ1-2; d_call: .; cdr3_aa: CASSLGHLDLANYGYTF; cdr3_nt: TGTGCCAGCAGCTTAGGCCATTTAGATCTAGCTAACTATGGCTACACCTTC
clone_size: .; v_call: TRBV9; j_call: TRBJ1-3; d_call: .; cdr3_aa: CASSVGSLSGNTIYF; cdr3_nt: TGTGCCAGCAGCGTAGGAAGCCTCTCTGGAAACACCATATATTTT
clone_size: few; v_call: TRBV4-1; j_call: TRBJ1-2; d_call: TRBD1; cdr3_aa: CASSQPGQGGANYGYTF; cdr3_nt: TGCGCCAGCAGCCAACCCGGACAGGGGGGAGCTAACTATGGCTACACCTTC
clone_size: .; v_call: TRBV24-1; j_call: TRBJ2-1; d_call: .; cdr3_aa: CATSDRTERPDNEQFF; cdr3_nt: TGTGCCACCAGTGATCGGACTGAGAGACCCGACAATGAGCAGTTCTTC
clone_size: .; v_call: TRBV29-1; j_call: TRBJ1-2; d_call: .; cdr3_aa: CSVDQANYGYTF; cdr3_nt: TGCAGCGTAGACCAAGCGAACTATGGCTACACCTTC
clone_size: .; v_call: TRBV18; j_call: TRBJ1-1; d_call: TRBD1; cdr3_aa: CASSPPGQGITFF; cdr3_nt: TGTGCCAGCTCACCACCGGGACAGGGGATAACTTTCTTT
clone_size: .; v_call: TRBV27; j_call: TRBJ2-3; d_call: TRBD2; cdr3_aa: CASSRTRLAGPDTQYF; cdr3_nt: TGTGCCAGCAGTCGAACTCGACTAGCGGGGCCAGATACGCAGTATTTT
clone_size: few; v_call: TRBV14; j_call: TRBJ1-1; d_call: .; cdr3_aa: CASSLNLNTEAFF; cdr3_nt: TGTGCCAGCAGCCTTAATTTGAACACTGAAGCTTTCTTT
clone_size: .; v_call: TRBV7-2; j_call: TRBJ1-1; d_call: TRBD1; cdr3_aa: CASSRTGGVSTEAFF; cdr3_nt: TGTGCCAGCAGCCGGACAGGGGGCGTGAGCACTGAAGCTTTCTTT
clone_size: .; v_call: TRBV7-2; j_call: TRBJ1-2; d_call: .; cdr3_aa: CASSLAEGAGGYTF; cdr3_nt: TGTGCCAGCAGCTTAGCGGAGGGCGCGGGTGGCTACACCTTC
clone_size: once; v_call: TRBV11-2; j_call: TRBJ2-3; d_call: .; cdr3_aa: CASSFLLGVETDTQYF; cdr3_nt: TGTGCCAGCAGCTTCTTACTCGGGGTGGAGACAGATACGCAGTATTTT
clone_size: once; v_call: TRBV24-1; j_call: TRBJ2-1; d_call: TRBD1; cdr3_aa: CATSDWSGQSYNEQFF; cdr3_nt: TGTGCCACCAGTGATTGGTCGGGACAGTCGTACAATGAGCAGTTCTTC
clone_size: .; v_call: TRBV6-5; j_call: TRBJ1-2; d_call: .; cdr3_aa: CASRGYREIYGYTF; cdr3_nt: TGTGCCAGCAGAGGATACAGGGAGATCTATGGCTACACCTTC
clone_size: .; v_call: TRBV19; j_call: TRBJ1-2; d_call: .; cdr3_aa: CASSPRDWKVGYTF; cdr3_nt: TGTGCCAGTAGTCCCCGGGACTGGAAAGTCGGCTACACCTTC
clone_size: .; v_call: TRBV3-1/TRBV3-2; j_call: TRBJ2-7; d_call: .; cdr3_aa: CASSQDQGGTRAYF; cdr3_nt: TGTGCCAGCAGCCAAGATCAGGGAGGGACACGTGCGTACTTC
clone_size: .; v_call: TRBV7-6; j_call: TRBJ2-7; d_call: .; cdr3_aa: CASSLEGDGSYEQYF; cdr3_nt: TGTGCCAGCAGCTTAGAGGGGGACGGTTCCTACGAGCAGTACTTC
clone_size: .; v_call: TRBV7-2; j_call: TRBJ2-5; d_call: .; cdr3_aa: CASSIRQKETQYF; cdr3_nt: TGTGCCAGCAGCATTAGACAGAAAGAGACCCAGTACTTC
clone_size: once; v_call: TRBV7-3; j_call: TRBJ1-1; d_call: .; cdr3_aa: CASSLSVNTEAFF; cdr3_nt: TGTGCCAGCAGCTTAAGCGTTAACACTGAAGCTTTCTTT